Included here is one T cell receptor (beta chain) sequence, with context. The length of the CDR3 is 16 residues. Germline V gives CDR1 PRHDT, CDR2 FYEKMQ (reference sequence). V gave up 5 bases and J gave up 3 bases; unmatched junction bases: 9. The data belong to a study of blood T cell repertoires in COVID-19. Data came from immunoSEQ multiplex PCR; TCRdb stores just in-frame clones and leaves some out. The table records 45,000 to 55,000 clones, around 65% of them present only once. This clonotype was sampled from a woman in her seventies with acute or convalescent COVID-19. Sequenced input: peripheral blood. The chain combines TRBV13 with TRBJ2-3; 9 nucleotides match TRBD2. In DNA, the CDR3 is TGTGCCAGCAGCGCCCGGACTAGCGAAGGAACAGATACGCAGTATTTT. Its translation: CASSARTSEGTDTQYF.